A selection of T cell receptor beta chains follows, all from one sample in a study of cytomegalovirus exposure and HLA in healthy donors. Generated by immunoSEQ multiplex PCR, the TCRdb table keeps only in-frame clones and is missing some. The top ten hold over 6.5% of the sample, which has 110,000 or so clones, more than 60% seen once. Material: PBMCs. The receptor set was obtained from a woman between 35 and 50 years old in good health and CMV-seropositive. CDR3s include the opening cysteine and the closing phenylalanine or tryptophan. A D gene is named only where the DNA matches it firmly. Clone size is shown for a subset of rows, as once, few, many or a class of expanded clone.

CDR3nt: TGTGCCAGCAGCCACCGCCCGAGCGGGAGGGGAGAGGAGACCCAGTACTTC
CDR3aa: CASSHRPSGRGEETQYF
v_gene: TRBV4-2
abundance: -
d_gene: TRBD2
j_gene: TRBJ2-5
len: 17

CDR3nt: TGTGCCAGTGTTGGGACATTAGTTAATACGCAGTATTTT
CDR3aa: CASVGTLVNTQYF
v_gene: TRBV2
abundance: -
d_gene: -
j_gene: TRBJ2-3
len: 13

CDR3nt: TGCGCCAGCAGCCAAAGGACACAGGGGAACTATGGCTACACCTTC
CDR3aa: CASSQRTQGNYGYTF
v_gene: TRBV4-1
abundance: -
d_gene: TRBD1
j_gene: TRBJ1-2
len: 15

CDR3nt: TGCGCCAGCAGCCAAGAAGGGACTCGGGCTAATGAAAAACTGTTTTTT
CDR3aa: CASSQEGTRANEKLFF
v_gene: TRBV4-3
abundance: -
d_gene: -
j_gene: TRBJ1-4
len: 16

CDR3nt: TGTGCCAGCAGCATACTAGCGGGGGTAGGGACCCAGTACTTC
CDR3aa: CASSILAGVGTQYF
v_gene: TRBV7-9
abundance: -
d_gene: TRBD2
j_gene: TRBJ2-5
len: 14

CDR3nt: TGTGCCAGTAACAGGGACAGCAGCAAAAACATTCAGTACTTC
CDR3aa: CASNRDSSKNIQYF
v_gene: TRBV19
abundance: -
d_gene: TRBD1
j_gene: TRBJ2-4
len: 14

CDR3nt: TGTGCCAGCAGCAAAGGACAGGCTAGCACAGATACGCAGTATTTT
CDR3aa: CASSKGQASTDTQYF
v_gene: TRBV21-1
abundance: -
d_gene: -
j_gene: TRBJ2-3
len: 15

CDR3nt: TGTGCCAGCAGCCCCATCCGGGGGGCAGCGATCAATGAGCAGTTCTTC
CDR3aa: CASSPIRGAAINEQFF
v_gene: TRBV7-9
abundance: -
d_gene: -
j_gene: TRBJ2-1
len: 16

CDR3nt: TGCGCCAGCAGCCAAGGGCCGTTCAGGCGGGGGAAGAGGAGCTACACCTTC
CDR3aa: CASSQGPFRRGKRSYTF
v_gene: TRBV4-1
abundance: few
d_gene: -
j_gene: TRBJ1-2
len: 17

CDR3nt: TGCGCCAGCACGACAGGGTCGGGAGTGAACACTGAAGCTTTCTTT
CDR3aa: CASTTGSGVNTEAFF
v_gene: TRBV5-1
abundance: -
d_gene: TRBD1
j_gene: TRBJ1-1
len: 15

CDR3nt: TGCGCCAGCAGTCCGCTACAAATGGGGACAGGGGATTTGAACACTGAAGCTTTCTTT
CDR3aa: CASSPLQMGTGDLNTEAFF
v_gene: TRBV23-1
abundance: -
d_gene: TRBD1
j_gene: TRBJ1-1
len: 19

CDR3nt: TGTGCCAGCAGCTACAGACAGGGTGGAAACACCATATATTTT
CDR3aa: CASSYRQGGNTIYF
v_gene: TRBV11-2
abundance: -
d_gene: TRBD1
j_gene: TRBJ1-3
len: 14

CDR3nt: TGCGCCAGCAACGGGGGATATCCGCAAGAGACCCAGTACTTC
CDR3aa: CASNGGYPQETQYF
v_gene: TRBV5-1
abundance: -
d_gene: -
j_gene: TRBJ2-5
len: 14

CDR3nt: TGCGCCAGCAGCGTGACAGTACTGAACACTGAAGCTTTCTTT
CDR3aa: CASSVTVLNTEAFF
v_gene: TRBV5-1
abundance: -
d_gene: -
j_gene: TRBJ1-1
len: 14

CDR3nt: TGCGCCAGCAGCACCCGGGACAGCACCGGGGAGCTGTTTTTT
CDR3aa: CASSTRDSTGELFF
v_gene: TRBV4-1
abundance: -
d_gene: TRBD1
j_gene: TRBJ2-2
len: 14

CDR3nt: TGTGCCAGCAGACAGGGGGCTAGCAATCAGCCCCAGCATTTT
CDR3aa: CASRQGASNQPQHF
v_gene: TRBV28
abundance: -
d_gene: TRBD1
j_gene: TRBJ1-5
len: 14

CDR3nt: TGCGCCAGCAGCCCGACAGGGGACTACGAGCAGTACTTC
CDR3aa: CASSPTGDYEQYF
v_gene: TRBV5-1
abundance: -
d_gene: TRBD1
j_gene: TRBJ2-7
len: 13

CDR3nt: TGTGCCAGCAGCTTCGACCGAGCGGGGGGACCGACCTACGAGCAGTACTTC
CDR3aa: CASSFDRAGGPTYEQYF
v_gene: TRBV7-9
abundance: -
d_gene: TRBD2
j_gene: TRBJ2-7
len: 17

CDR3nt: TGTGCCAGCTCACCGTTCTCCGGACAGGGAGCCCACGAGCAGTACTTC
CDR3aa: CASSPFSGQGAHEQYF
v_gene: TRBV18
abundance: -
d_gene: TRBD1
j_gene: TRBJ2-7
len: 16

CDR3nt: TGTGCCAGCAGTGATGTGCTCGAATGGAGCAATGAGCAGTTCTTC
CDR3aa: CASSDVLEWSNEQFF
v_gene: TRBV2
abundance: -
d_gene: -
j_gene: TRBJ2-1
len: 15

CDR3nt: TGTGCCAGCAGCTTACTGACTGGGGCCAACGTCCTGACTTTC
CDR3aa: CASSLLTGANVLTF
v_gene: TRBV5-5
abundance: -
d_gene: -
j_gene: TRBJ2-6
len: 14

CDR3nt: TGCGCCAGCAGCCCTGGACTAGCGGGGGGCAACGAGCAGTACTTC
CDR3aa: CASSPGLAGGNEQYF
v_gene: TRBV5-1
abundance: -
d_gene: TRBD2
j_gene: TRBJ2-7
len: 15

CDR3nt: TGTGCTAGTGGTTTGGTACTGCCGGGGACTAGTCGGGGCTACACCTTC
CDR3aa: CASGLVLPGTSRGYTF
v_gene: TRBV12-5
abundance: -
d_gene: -
j_gene: TRBJ1-2
len: 16

CDR3nt: TGCGCCAGCAGCCACCGACTCAACACAGATACGCAGTATTTT
CDR3aa: CASSHRLNTDTQYF
v_gene: TRBV4-1
abundance: -
d_gene: -
j_gene: TRBJ2-3
len: 14

CDR3nt: TGTGCCAGCAGCCGTCGACGCGGAATCGCGAACACCGGGGAGCTGTTTTTT
CDR3aa: CASSRRRGIANTGELFF
v_gene: TRBV28
abundance: few
d_gene: -
j_gene: TRBJ2-2
len: 17

CDR3nt: TGTGCCAGCACCCCCCTTAGACAGGACTACGAGCAGTACTTC
CDR3aa: CASTPLRQDYEQYF
v_gene: TRBV28
abundance: once
d_gene: -
j_gene: TRBJ2-7
len: 14

CDR3nt: TGCGCCAGCAGCCCCCAGTCTCCATCGCCAACAGATACGCAGTATTTT
CDR3aa: CASSPQSPSPTDTQYF
v_gene: TRBV4-3
abundance: -
d_gene: -
j_gene: TRBJ2-3
len: 16

CDR3nt: TGTGCCAGCAGCCCAGGAACAGGAAACACCATATATTTT
CDR3aa: CASSPGTGNTIYF
v_gene: TRBV16
abundance: -
d_gene: -
j_gene: TRBJ1-3
len: 13

CDR3nt: TGCGCCAGCAGCTTATCACAGGGCTCCTACGAGCAGTACTTC
CDR3aa: CASSLSQGSYEQYF
v_gene: TRBV5-1
abundance: -
d_gene: -
j_gene: TRBJ2-7
len: 14

CDR3nt: TGCGCCAGCAGCCAGGGCCCAACGCTCCCGTATCGAGAAAAACTGTTTTTT
CDR3aa: CASSQGPTLPYREKLFF
v_gene: TRBV5-1
abundance: -
d_gene: -
j_gene: TRBJ1-4
len: 17

CDR3nt: TGTGCCAGCAGCTCGCCCGGGGGGGCGGACACTGAAGCTTTCTTT
CDR3aa: CASSSPGGADTEAFF
v_gene: TRBV7-9
abundance: -
d_gene: -
j_gene: TRBJ1-1
len: 15

CDR3nt: TGTGCCAGCAGCCGTCAGGGTTCCCAAGAGACCCAGTACTTC
CDR3aa: CASSRQGSQETQYF
v_gene: TRBV5-4
abundance: -
d_gene: -
j_gene: TRBJ2-5
len: 14

CDR3nt: TGTGCCAGCAGTCCCCGCAGCGGTGAGCAGTTCTTC
CDR3aa: CASSPRSGEQFF
v_gene: TRBV27
abundance: -
d_gene: -
j_gene: TRBJ2-1
len: 12

CDR3nt: TGTGCCAGCAGCCCCCTCCCTCGACGGAGCTATGGCTACACCTTC
CDR3aa: CASSPLPRRSYGYTF
v_gene: TRBV7-9
abundance: -
d_gene: -
j_gene: TRBJ1-2
len: 15

CDR3nt: TGTGCCAGCAGCTCCCGACAGGGGAAGGCCGGGGAGCTGTTTTTT
CDR3aa: CASSSRQGKAGELFF
v_gene: TRBV11-3
abundance: -
d_gene: TRBD1
j_gene: TRBJ2-2
len: 15

CDR3nt: TGTGCCAGCGTTGGGGCAGGGGTTAGCAATCAGCCCCAGCATTTT
CDR3aa: CASVGAGVSNQPQHF
v_gene: TRBV28
abundance: few
d_gene: -
j_gene: TRBJ1-5
len: 15

CDR3nt: TGTGCCAGCAGCCCACTACGGACGACAGGGAGGAGGACTGAAGCTTTCTTT
CDR3aa: CASSPLRTTGRRTEAFF
v_gene: TRBV11-1
abundance: -
d_gene: TRBD1
j_gene: TRBJ1-1
len: 17

CDR3nt: TGTGCCAGCAGTTTCGGGGGGCAGCCCCAGCATTTT
CDR3aa: CASSFGGQPQHF
v_gene: TRBV28
abundance: -
d_gene: -
j_gene: TRBJ1-5
len: 12

CDR3nt: TGCGCCAGCAGCCGAAGCGGGCCCTCCTACAATGAGCAGTTCTTC
CDR3aa: CASSRSGPSYNEQFF
v_gene: TRBV5-1
abundance: -
d_gene: -
j_gene: TRBJ2-1
len: 15

CDR3nt: TGTGCCAGCAGCCCACCGGAGGAGACCCAGTACTTC
CDR3aa: CASSPPEETQYF
v_gene: TRBV11-2
abundance: -
d_gene: -
j_gene: TRBJ2-5
len: 12

CDR3nt: TGTGCCAGCAGTTTTCAGGGGTACGGGGCCAACGTCCTGACTTTC
CDR3aa: CASSFQGYGANVLTF
v_gene: TRBV2
abundance: -
d_gene: -
j_gene: TRBJ2-6
len: 15

CDR3nt: TGTGCCATCAGTGAGCCTAGACAGGGAAGAACTGAAGCTTTCTTT
CDR3aa: CAISEPRQGRTEAFF
v_gene: TRBV10-3
abundance: once
d_gene: TRBD1
j_gene: TRBJ1-1
len: 15

CDR3nt: TGCGCCAGCAGCTTGTCATCCCTAGCGGGAAATCACGGGGAGCTGTTTTTT
CDR3aa: CASSLSSLAGNHGELFF
v_gene: TRBV5-1
abundance: few
d_gene: TRBD2
j_gene: TRBJ2-2
len: 17

CDR3nt: TGTGCCAGCAGCTTTTGGCACTCCTACGAGCAGTACTTC
CDR3aa: CASSFWHSYEQYF
v_gene: TRBV5-4
abundance: -
d_gene: -
j_gene: TRBJ2-7
len: 13

CDR3nt: TGTGCCAGCAGCTTGATCGCAGGGGCCGGATCACCCCTCCACTTT
CDR3aa: CASSLIAGAGSPLHF
v_gene: TRBV5-6
abundance: few
d_gene: -
j_gene: TRBJ1-6
len: 15

CDR3nt: TGTGCCAGCCGAGCAAAGGACAAAACCGGGGAGCTGTTTTTT
CDR3aa: CASRAKDKTGELFF
v_gene: TRBV2
abundance: -
d_gene: -
j_gene: TRBJ2-2
len: 14

CDR3nt: TGCAGCGTGGGGCCGTACACCTTC
CDR3aa: CSVGPYTF
v_gene: TRBV29-1
abundance: -
d_gene: -
j_gene: TRBJ1-2
len: 8